A single sample gave rise to the 21 T cell receptor beta chains below, sequenced in a study of monozygotic twins with inflammatory bowel disease. TCRdb reprocessed the 5' RACE reads and keeps a single row for each CDR3 protein, giving no DNA. In all, the sample yields approximately 390,000 distinct CDR3 sequences. The sequencing input was blood. These receptor sequences come from a human donor with ulcerative colitis or Crohn's disease, or a healthy co-twin of an affected twin (not recorded which).

The genes are TRBV12-3 or TRBV12-4 and TRBJ1-1; TCRdb outputs TRBD1, but without DNA this stays unchecked. The CDR3 contains 14 residues. The CDR3 protein is CASNRQGWDTEAFF.

The rearrangement joins TRBV5-1 to TRBJ1-2; with no DNA, the TCRdb D assignment of TRBD1 cannot be verified. CDR3 size: 16 residues. Germline-derived CDR1 and CDR2 are SGHRS and YFSETQ. CDR3 residues: CASSLGGQPLNYGYTF.

The V call is TRBV10-3, the J call TRBJ2-3; TCRdb calls TRBD2, which cannot be checked without DNA. The CDR3 sequence is 15 residues long. Germline loops: CDR1 ENHRY, CDR2 SYGVKD. The CDR3 protein is CAISRGWGGTDTQYF.

This sequence joins TRBV27 and TRBJ1-2. The CDR3 runs to 15 residues. Germline V gene sequence: CDR1 MNHEY, CDR2 SMNVEV (reference sequence). CDR3 region: CASSSAENANYGYTF.

The genes are TRBV5-1 and TRBJ2-7; with no DNA, the TCRdb D assignment of TRBD1 cannot be verified. The germline CDR1 and CDR2 sequences are SGHRS and YFSETQ. The CDR3 is made up of 17 amino acids. The CDR3 is CASSLGRTGTPAYEQYF.

The chain uses TRBV6-2 or TRBV6-3 and TRBJ2-6; TCRdb's D call of TRBD1 is untestable without DNA. CDR1 and CDR2 (germline): MNHEY, SVGEGT. The length of the CDR3 is 16 residues. The CDR3 spells CASSSRTASGANVLTF.

The rearrangement uses TRBV10-3 and TRBJ2-7; TCRdb selects TRBD1, and the lack of DNA leaves this call unchecked. CDR1 and CDR2 from the germline V gene are ENHRY and SYGVKD. The CDR3 consists of 14 residues. CDR3 in amino acids: CAVASGLGIYEQYF.

This rearrangement joins TRBV27 to TRBJ1-2; TCRdb gives TRBD1 as the D gene, but with no DNA this cannot be confirmed. This CDR3 is 13 amino acids long. Germline CDR1 is MNHEY and CDR2 is SMNVEV (reference sequence). The CDR3 sequence is CASSHGTAYGYTF.

CDR3 in amino acids: CASSLVPGEKLFF. The gene calls are TRBV5-4 and TRBJ1-4; as DNA is missing, the TRBD1 call by TCRdb cannot be tested. CDR3 length: 13 residues. CDR1 and CDR2 (germline): SGHNT, YYREEE (reference sequence). The full variable domain, in which reference TRBV5-4 and TRBJ1-4 provide the parts outside the CDR3, is ETGVTQSPTHLIKTRGQQVTLRCSSQSGHNTVSWYQQALGQGPQFIFQYYREEENGRGNFPPRFSGLQFPNYSSELNVNALELDDSALYLCASSLVPGEKLFFGSGTQLSVL.

This chain uses TRBV28 with TRBJ2-7; TCRdb indicates TRBD1, and absent DNA this call remains unverified. CDR3 size: 12 residues. The germline V gene has CDR1 MDHEN and CDR2 SYDVKM. This CDR3 reads CASSPGLNGQYF. Looking up the rest from reference TRBV28 and TRBJ2-7 gives the full variable domain: DVKVTQSSRYLVKRTGEKVFLECVQDMDHENMFWYRQDPGLGLRLIYFSYDVKMKEKGDIPEGYSVSREKKERFSLILESASTNQTSMYLCASSPGLNGQYFGPGTRLTVT.

The chain uses TRBV18 and TRBJ2-7; lacking DNA, the TRBD1 call made by TCRdb goes unchecked. This CDR3 is 14 amino acids long. The germline gives CDR1 KGHSH, CDR2 LQKENI. This CDR3 reads CASSPLRASYEQYF.

The rearrangement links TRBV3-1 to TRBJ2-5; TCRdb outputs TRBD2, but without DNA this stays unchecked. Germline CDR1 and CDR2: LGHDT and YNNKEL (reference sequence). The CDR3 spans 15 residues. The CDR3 spells CASSQDPDYTQTQYF.

This sequence joins TRBV7-2 and TRBJ1-1. This CDR3 region has 11 residues. CDR1 is SGHTA, CDR2 FQGNSA, per germline. The CDR3 here is CASSLYTEAFF.

This chain links TRBV7-6 with TRBJ2-6; the TRBD1 assignment by TCRdb is unverifiable without DNA. The CDR3 runs to 17 residues. Germline V gene lookup returns CDR1 SGHVS and CDR2 FNYEAQ. CDR3 in amino acids: CASSPGTGQSGANVLTF.

The V gene is TRBV5-1, the J gene TRBJ2-2; TCRdb selects TRBD1, and the lack of DNA leaves this call unchecked. The CDR3 runs 14 residues. The germline V gene encodes CDR1 SGHRS and CDR2 YFSETQ. The CDR3 reads CASSSQGTTGELFF.

The chain recombines TRBV12-3 or TRBV12-4 with TRBJ1-2. CDR3 length equals 12 residues. The CDR3 sequence is CASSLVAYGYTF.

The chain uses TRBV12-3 or TRBV12-4 and TRBJ1-1. This CDR3 spans 11 amino acids. The CDR3 loop is CASSLLNEAFF.

The chain recombines TRBV29-1 with TRBJ1-6; TCRdb calls TRBD1, which cannot be checked without DNA. In germline, CDR1 is SQVTM, CDR2 ANQGSEA. The CDR3 length is 12 residues. The CDR3: CSVSTGDSPLHF.

This chain links TRBV7-2 with TRBJ1-2; TCRdb outputs TRBD1, but without DNA this stays unchecked. CDR3 length: 13 amino acids. CDR1 and CDR2 (germline): SGHTA, FQGNSA. CDR3 protein: CASSSGQGLYYTF.

This chain joins TRBV12-3 or TRBV12-4 and TRBJ2-3; without DNA, the TCRdb call of TRBD2 cannot be checked. The CDR3 consists of 19 residues. CDR3 in amino acids: CASSLEALAGGAGTDTQYF.

The chain links TRBV6-2 or TRBV6-3 to TRBJ2-3. The CDR3 contains 15 residues. The germline CDR1 and CDR2 sequences are MNHEY and SVGEGT. This CDR3 reads CASSSTSGTTDTQYF.